This entry lists 19 T cell receptor beta chains sequenced from one sample in a study of T-cell reconstitution after alpha-beta-depleted transplantation in children. TCRbeta library construction was performed incorporating unique molecular identifiers. TCRdb independently ran MiXCR on the PCR reads; one entry per CDR3 protein. The sample shows about 70,000 distinct CDR3 sequences, 11% of them seen only once. Sequencing was performed on PBMCs, taken before TCRalphabeta/CD19-depleted stem cell transplant. These receptors originate from a boy under 18 with acute myeloid leukemia, due to receive a stem cell transplant.

This clonotype was recorded many times. A read error may account for a junction end that differs from germline. The V call is TRBV27, the J call TRBJ2-3; 16 nucleotides align to TRBD2. Germline V gives CDR1 MNHEY, CDR2 SMNVEV (reference sequence). This CDR3 contains 14 residues. Here the CDR3 DNA reads TGTGCCAGCAGATCGTCGGGACTAGCGGGGGGGAAGGATTTT. Its translation: CASRSSGLAGGKDF.

At least ten counts were recorded for this clonotype. The CDR3: CASSPSGAGSSYNEQFF. CDR3 sequence (DNA): TGCGCCAGCAGCCCTAGCGGAGCGGGGAGCTCCTACAATGAGCAGTTCTTC. The V call is TRBV4-3, the J call TRBJ2-1, with 7 bases lining up with TRBD2. The J segment lost 0 bases and the V segment lost 4 bases, leaving 9 bases of the junction unmatched. This CDR3 region has 17 residues. Looked up from germline, CDR1 is LGHNA and CDR2 is YSLEER.

This clonotype was observed many times. The chain has TRBV6-6 and TRBJ2-7; D is perhaps TRBD2 (6 bases). Per germline, CDR1 MNHNY and CDR2 SVGAGI (reference sequence). Trimming removed 11 bases from V and 1 base from J, with 9 bases in between. CDR3 length: 11 amino acids. The DNA for the CDR3 is TGTGCCGCCGGGACTTCCTACGAGCAGTACTTC. It codes for CAAGTSYEQYF.

A note on this clonotype: One end of the junction fails to match germline, which may point to a read error. This chain uses TRBV5-1 with TRBJ2-6, with D unclear. Germline V gene data show CDR1 as SGHRS and CDR2 as YFSETQ. CDR3 length: 15 amino acids. The CDR3 here is CASSLGRSRANVLTF. In nucleotides, the CDR3 is TGCGCCAGCAGCTTGGGACGCTCTCGGGCCAACGTCCTGACTTTC.

Many counts were recorded for this clonotype. The V gene is TRBV6-5, the J gene TRBJ1-2; 8 bases match TRBD1. Losses at the gene ends were 5 bases for V and 8 bases for J; bases not matched to a gene: 7. This CDR3 is built from 13 residues. Germline V CDR1 and CDR2: MNHEY, SVGAGI. CDR3 amino acids: CASSQDRAAGYTF. The CDR3 DNA reads as TGTGCCAGCAGTCAGGACAGGGCGGCGGGCTACACCTTC.

CDR3 protein: CASSLIGGGQYNEQFF. The CDR3 DNA reads as TGTGCCAGCAGCCTCATAGGGGGGGGACAGTACAATGAGCAGTTCTTC. The chain uses TRBV13 and TRBJ2-1; either TRBD1 or TRBD2 may supply D (7 bases each). V was pared by 5 bases and J by 4 bases, with 18 bases between. Germline V gives CDR1 PRHDT, CDR2 FYEKMQ (reference sequence). The CDR3 consists of 16 residues.

This clonotype has just a few counts. The V call is TRBV12-3 or TRBV12-4, the J call TRBJ2-1; 11 nucleotides align to TRBD1. With V trimmed by 8 bases and J by 9 bases, 12 bases remained unmatched. The CDR3 loop spans 15 amino acids. CDR3 amino acids: CASSVGTGGGFEQFF. The DNA for the CDR3 is TGTGCCAGCTCAGTGGGGACAGGGGGTGGGTTTGAGCAGTTCTTC.

This clonotype showed up many times. CDR3 loop: CSARANRNTEAFF. The CDR3, as DNA: TGCAGTGCTAGGGCGAACAGGAATACTGAAGCTTTCTTT. The V gene is TRBV20-1, the J gene TRBJ1-1; tentatively, D is TRBD1 (5 bases). Trimming took 3 bases from V and 5 from J, leaving 13 bases between them. The CDR3 contains 13 residues. Germline CDR1 is DFQATT and CDR2 is SNEGSKA (reference sequence).

This chain links TRBV27 with TRBJ1-5; D unclear. CDR1 MNHEY and CDR2 SMNVEV come from the germline V gene (reference sequence). Trimming stripped 2 bases from V and 6 bases from J, with 11 bases between. The CDR3 totals 14 residues. The CDR3, as DNA: TGTGCCAGCAGTTTAAACGGAGGGAGTCAGCCCCAGCATTTT. The encoded protein is CASSLNGGSQPQHF.

This clonotype was observed many times. The CDR3 protein is CASSWTGQGSRTSRYTQYF. The CDR3 region has the DNA TGTGCCAGCAGCTGGACGGGACAGGGGTCTAGGACTAGTCGATATACGCAGTATTTT. The chain combines TRBV7-9 with TRBJ2-3; 10 nucleotides agree with TRBD1. Germline V gene data show CDR1 as SEHNR and CDR2 as FQNEAQ (reference sequence). V was pared by 4 bases and J by 7 bases, with 20 bases of the junction left unmatched. The CDR3 is 19 amino acids.

This clonotype was detected ten times or more. The chain has TRBV12-3 or TRBV12-4 and TRBJ2-5, with 10 bases fitting TRBD2. The trim removed 4 bases at V and 5 bases at J, leaving 10 bases unmatched. This CDR3 is 16 amino acids long. The CDR3 region is CASSSRSGRAGETQYF. The DNA for the CDR3 is TGTGCCAGCAGTTCTCGAAGCGGGAGGGCAGGGGAGACCCAGTACTTC.

This clonotype was counted many times. This chain links TRBV25-1 with TRBJ2-7; D might be TRBD2 (7 bases). Between the trimmed V and J ends, which lost 4 bases and 3 bases, there was a span of 19 bases. The CDR3 length is 16 residues. CDR1 and CDR2 from the germline V gene are MGHDK and SYGVNS. The CDR3 sequence is CASSAPRGPQGYEQYF. CDR3 DNA: TGTGCCAGCAGTGCCCCGCGGGGGCCGCAGGGCTACGAGCAGTACTTC.

This clonotype was recorded a few times. J is TRBJ2-7 and V is TRBV12-3 or TRBV12-4; 8 positions match TRBD2. The trim removed 6 bases at V and 6 bases at J, leaving 13 bases unmatched. The CDR3 consists of 15 residues. The CDR3 reads CASRGAAAGVGEQYF. The CDR3 bases are TGTGCCAGCAGGGGGGCCGCAGCGGGAGTCGGCGAGCAGTACTTC.

This clonotype was seen repeatedly, ten times or more. This chain uses TRBV27 with TRBJ1-2; D perhaps matches TRBD1 (5 bases). Trimming pared 5 bases from V and 3 bases from J, leaving 13 bases between. This CDR3 is built from 14 residues. CDR1 is MNHEY and CDR2 is SMNVEV in the germline V gene (reference sequence). This CDR3 reads CASSRDVYYYGYTF. The CDR3 nucleotides read TGTGCCAGCAGTAGGGACGTTTATTACTATGGCTACACCTTC.

Notes on this clonotype: A much larger clone lies one base from this, so it may be a read error. V and J are TRBV11-1 and TRBJ2-2, with D possibly matching TRBD1 (6 bases). The CDR3 is 19 residues long. Germline CDR1 and CDR2: SGHAT and FQDESV (reference sequence). V was trimmed by 3 bases and J by 2 bases, leaving 22 bases between them. The CDR3 DNA sequence: TGTGCCAGCAGCTTCCCGGTGGGACACCCGGGGATCAACACCGGGGAGCTGTTTTTT. Residues: CASSFPVGHPGINTGELFF.

The sample holds many counts of this clonotype. The CDR3 DNA reads TGTGCCAGCAGTGAATCCCAAAGACTAGCGTCGAGCTCCTACGAGCAGTACTTC. The encoded protein is CASSESQRLASSSYEQYF. The gene calls are TRBV2 and TRBJ2-7; 8 nucleotides line up with TRBD2. V shed 2 bases, J shed 0 bases, and the junction held 12 bases outside the gene matches. The germline CDR1 and CDR2 sequences are SNHLY and FYNNEI. The CDR3 contains 18 residues.

This rearrangement joins TRBV7-9 to TRBJ2-2; D gene uncertain. The CDR3 is 14 residues long. Trimming shortened V by 3 bases and J by 1 base, and 6 bases separated the two germline ends. Looked up from germline, CDR1 is SEHNR and CDR2 is FQNEAQ (reference sequence). This CDR3 reads CASSFVLNTGELFF. In nucleotides, the CDR3 is TGTGCCAGCAGCTTCGTACTGAACACCGGGGAGCTGTTTTTT.

This clonotype was counted many times. V is TRBV20-1 and J is TRBJ2-7, with 8 bases lining up with TRBD1. V gave up 3 bases and J gave up 2 bases; unmatched junction bases: 3. The CDR3 has 13 amino acids. Germline values: CDR1 DFQATT, CDR2 SNEGSKA (reference sequence). The CDR3 region is CSASPGQAYEQYF. DNA of the CDR3: TGCAGTGCTAGTCCGGGACAGGCCTACGAGCAGTACTTC.

This chain uses TRBV10-1 with TRBJ2-1, with D possibly being TRBD2 (6 bases). V shed 7 bases and J shed 5 bases, with 12 bases lying between them. The CDR3 is 13 amino acids. Germline CDR1 WNHNN, CDR2 SYGVQD (reference sequence). This CDR3 is CASNTAGNNEQFF. The CDR3 DNA reads as TGCGCCAGCAATACAGCGGGCAACAATGAGCAGTTCTTC.